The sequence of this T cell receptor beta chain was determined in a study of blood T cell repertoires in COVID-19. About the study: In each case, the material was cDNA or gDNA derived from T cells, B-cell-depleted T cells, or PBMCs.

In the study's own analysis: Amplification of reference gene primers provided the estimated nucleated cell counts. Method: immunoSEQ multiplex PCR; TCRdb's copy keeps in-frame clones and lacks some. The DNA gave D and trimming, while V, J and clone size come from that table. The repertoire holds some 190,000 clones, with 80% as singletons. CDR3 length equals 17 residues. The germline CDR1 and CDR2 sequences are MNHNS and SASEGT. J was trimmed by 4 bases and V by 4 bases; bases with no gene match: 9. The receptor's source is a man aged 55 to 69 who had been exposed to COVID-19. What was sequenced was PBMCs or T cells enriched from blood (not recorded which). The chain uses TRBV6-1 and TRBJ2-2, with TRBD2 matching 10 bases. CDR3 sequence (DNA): TGTGCCAGCAGTGGGGCTAGCGGGAGATTGGGCACCGGGGAGCTGTTTTTT. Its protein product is CASSGASGRLGTGELFF.